This T cell receptor beta chain stems from a study of OX40 agonist ivuxolimab in advanced cancers. At the level of the study: A male proportion of under 90% was recorded, with mean age approximately 60 years and range about 20 to 79.

General study findings and limits: On average, CD8+ T cells showed a greater number of expanded clones than CD4+. What antigens the expanded peripheral T cells recognized was never established.

Repertoires were generated with immunoSEQ multiplex PCR, while TCRdb's copy carries only in-frame clones and drops some. The sample lists tens of thousands of clones, approximately 83% seen once, with just over 35% in the top ten. As concerns this clone: Its antigen is not known.

The CDR3 length is 11 residues. Germline-derived CDR1 and CDR2 are SEHNR and FQNEAQ (reference sequence). Trimming took 4 bases from V and 3 from J, leaving 4 bases between them. J is TRBJ2-7 and V is TRBV7-9; unclear D gene. This sample comprised CD4+ or CD8+ T cells sorted from blood, obtained in a trial of the OX40 agonist ivuxolimab. The clonotype originates from an adult with an advanced solid tumor such as melanoma, head and neck, liver or kidney cancer. The CDR3 DNA reads as TGTGCCAGCAGCTCCAACTACGAGCAGTACTTC. Amino acid sequence: CASSSNYEQYF.